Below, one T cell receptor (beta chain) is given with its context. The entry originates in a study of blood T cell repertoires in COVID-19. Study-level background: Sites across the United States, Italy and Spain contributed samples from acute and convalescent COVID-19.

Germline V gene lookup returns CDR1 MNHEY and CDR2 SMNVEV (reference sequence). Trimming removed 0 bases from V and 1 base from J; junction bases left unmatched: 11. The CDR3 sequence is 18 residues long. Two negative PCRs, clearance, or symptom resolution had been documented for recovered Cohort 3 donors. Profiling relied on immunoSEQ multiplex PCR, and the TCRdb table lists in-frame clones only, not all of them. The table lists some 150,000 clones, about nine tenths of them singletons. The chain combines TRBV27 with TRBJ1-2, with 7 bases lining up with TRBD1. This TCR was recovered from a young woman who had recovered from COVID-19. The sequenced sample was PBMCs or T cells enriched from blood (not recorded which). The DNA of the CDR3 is TGTGCCAGCAGTTTATCGCCGCCTACAGGGGCCAATAACTATGGCTACACCTTC. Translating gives CASSLSPPTGANNYGYTF.